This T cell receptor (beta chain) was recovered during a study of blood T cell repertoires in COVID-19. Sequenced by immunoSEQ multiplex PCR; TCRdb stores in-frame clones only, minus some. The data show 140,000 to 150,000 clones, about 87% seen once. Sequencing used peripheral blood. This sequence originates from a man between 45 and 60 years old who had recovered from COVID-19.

CDR3: CASSALGGVGEPQHF. The CDR3 DNA sequence: TGTGCCAGCAGCGCCCTGGGAGGGGTCGGTGAGCCCCAGCATTTT. This rearrangement joins TRBV9 to TRBJ1-5; D perhaps matches TRBD1 (5 bases). This CDR3 has 15 residues. V gave up 3 bases and J gave up 8 bases, with 18 bases separating them. Germline CDR1 is SGDLS and CDR2 is YYNGEE.